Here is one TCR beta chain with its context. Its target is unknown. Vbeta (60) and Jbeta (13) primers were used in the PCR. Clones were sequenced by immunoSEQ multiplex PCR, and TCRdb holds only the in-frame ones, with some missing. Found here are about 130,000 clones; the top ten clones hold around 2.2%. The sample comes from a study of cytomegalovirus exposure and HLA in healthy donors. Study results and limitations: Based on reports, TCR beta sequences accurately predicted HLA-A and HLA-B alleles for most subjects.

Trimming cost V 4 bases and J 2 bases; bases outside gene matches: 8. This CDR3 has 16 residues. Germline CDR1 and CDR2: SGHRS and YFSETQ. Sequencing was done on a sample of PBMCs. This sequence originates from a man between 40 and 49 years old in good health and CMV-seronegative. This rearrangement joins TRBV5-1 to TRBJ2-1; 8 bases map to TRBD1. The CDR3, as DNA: TGCGCCAGCAGCCCGGAACAGGGGGGTACCTACAATGAGCAGTTCTTC. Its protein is CASSPEQGGTYNEQFF.